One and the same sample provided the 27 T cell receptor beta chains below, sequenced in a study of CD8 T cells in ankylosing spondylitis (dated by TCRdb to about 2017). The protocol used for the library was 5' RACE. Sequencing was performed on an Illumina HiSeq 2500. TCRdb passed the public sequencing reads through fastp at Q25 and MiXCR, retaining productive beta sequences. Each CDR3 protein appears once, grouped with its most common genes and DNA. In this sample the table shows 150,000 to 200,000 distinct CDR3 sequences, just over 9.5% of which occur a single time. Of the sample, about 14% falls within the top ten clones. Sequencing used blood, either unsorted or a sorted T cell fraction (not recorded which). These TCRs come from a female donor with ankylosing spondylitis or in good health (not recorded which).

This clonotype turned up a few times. CDR3 protein: CSATGGMGNEQFF. CDR3 DNA sequence: TGCAGTGCTACCGGGGGAATGGGAAATGAGCAGTTCTTC. The chain uses TRBV20-1 and TRBJ2-1; tentative D call: TRBD2 (6 bases). Trimming removed 4 bases at V and 7 bases at J, with 14 bases between. Germline CDR1 and CDR2: DFQATT and SNEGSKA (reference sequence). The CDR3 loop spans 13 amino acids.

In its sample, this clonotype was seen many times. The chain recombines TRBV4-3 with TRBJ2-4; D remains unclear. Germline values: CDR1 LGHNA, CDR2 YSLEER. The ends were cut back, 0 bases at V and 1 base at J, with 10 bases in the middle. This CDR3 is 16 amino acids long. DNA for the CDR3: TGCGCCAGCAGCCAAGAACCTATAGGCGCCAAAAACATTCAGTACTTC. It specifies CASSQEPIGAKNIQYF.

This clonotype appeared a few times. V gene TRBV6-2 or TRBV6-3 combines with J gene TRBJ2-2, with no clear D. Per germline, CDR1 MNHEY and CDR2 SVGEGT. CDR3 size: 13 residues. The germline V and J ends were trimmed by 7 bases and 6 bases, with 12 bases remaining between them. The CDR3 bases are TGTGCCAGCATCGGATCGAGGCCCGGGGAGCTGTTTTTT. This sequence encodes CASIGSRPGELFF.

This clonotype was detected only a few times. The CDR3 is CSAHRGRNYGYTF. The DNA of the CDR3 is TGCAGTGCTCACCGGGGGAGGAACTATGGCTACACCTTC. The chain uses TRBV20-1 and TRBJ1-2; possible D gene TRBD1, 5 bases. The CDR3 loop spans 13 amino acids. CDR1 and CDR2 from the germline V gene are DFQATT and SNEGSKA (reference sequence). With 5 bases removed from V and 2 bases from J, the gap between germline ends came to 12 bases.

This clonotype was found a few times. CDR3 coding DNA: TGTGCCAGCAGATCCGGGACTAGTAAAGAGACCCAGTACTTC. Amino acid sequence: CASRSGTSKETQYF. The V gene is TRBV7-9, the J gene TRBJ2-5; 8 bases align to TRBD2. CDR1 is SEHNR, CDR2 FQNEAQ, per germline (reference sequence). The CDR3 runs to 14 residues. The V segment lost 6 bases and the J segment 3 bases; nucleotides outside the gene matches: 6.

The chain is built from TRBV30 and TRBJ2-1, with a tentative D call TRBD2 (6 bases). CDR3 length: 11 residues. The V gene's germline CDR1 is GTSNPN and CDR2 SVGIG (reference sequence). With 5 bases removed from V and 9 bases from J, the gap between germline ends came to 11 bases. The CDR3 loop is CAWWAGSEQFF. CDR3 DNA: TGTGCCTGGTGGGCGGGGAGTGAGCAGTTCTTC. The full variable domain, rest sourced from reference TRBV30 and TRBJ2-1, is SQTIHQWPATLVQPVGSPLSLECTVEGTSNPNLYWYRQAAGRGLQLLFYSVGIGQISSEVPQNLSASRPQDRQFILSSKKLLLSDSGFYLCAWWAGSEQFFGPGTRLTVL.

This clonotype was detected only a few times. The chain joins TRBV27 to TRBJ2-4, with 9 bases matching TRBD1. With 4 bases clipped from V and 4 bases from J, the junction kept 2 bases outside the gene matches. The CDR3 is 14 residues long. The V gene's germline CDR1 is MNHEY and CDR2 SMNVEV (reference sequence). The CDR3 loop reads CASSSGTGKNIQYF. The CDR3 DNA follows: TGTGCCAGCAGTTCCGGGACAGGGAAAAACATTCAGTACTTC.

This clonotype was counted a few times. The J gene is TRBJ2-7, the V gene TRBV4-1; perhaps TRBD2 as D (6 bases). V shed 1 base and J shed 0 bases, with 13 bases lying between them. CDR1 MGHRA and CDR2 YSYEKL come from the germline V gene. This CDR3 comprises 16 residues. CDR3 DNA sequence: TGCGCCAGCAGCCAAGTAGACTTAGCGGACTCCTACGAGCAGTACTTC. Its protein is CASSQVDLADSYEQYF.

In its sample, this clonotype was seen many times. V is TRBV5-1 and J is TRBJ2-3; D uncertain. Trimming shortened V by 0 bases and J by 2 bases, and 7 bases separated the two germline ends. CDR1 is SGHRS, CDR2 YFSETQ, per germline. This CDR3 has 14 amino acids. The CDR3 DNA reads TGCGCCAGCAGCTTGGAGGACCTCACAGATACGCAGTATTTT. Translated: CASSLEDLTDTQYF.

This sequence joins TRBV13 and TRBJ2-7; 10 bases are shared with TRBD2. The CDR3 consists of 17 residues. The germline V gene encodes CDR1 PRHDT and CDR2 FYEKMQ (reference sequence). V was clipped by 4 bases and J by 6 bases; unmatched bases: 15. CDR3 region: CASSSTGTSDHPGEQYF. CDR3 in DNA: TGTGCCAGCAGCTCAACCGGGACTAGCGATCATCCGGGCGAGCAGTACTTC.

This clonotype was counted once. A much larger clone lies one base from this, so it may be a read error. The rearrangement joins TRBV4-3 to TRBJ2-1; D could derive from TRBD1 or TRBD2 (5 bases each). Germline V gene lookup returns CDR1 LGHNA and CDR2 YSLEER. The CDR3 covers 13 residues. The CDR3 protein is CTSSQGPRNEQFF. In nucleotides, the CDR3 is TGCACCAGCAGCCAGGGACCTCGCAATGAGCAGTTCTTC.

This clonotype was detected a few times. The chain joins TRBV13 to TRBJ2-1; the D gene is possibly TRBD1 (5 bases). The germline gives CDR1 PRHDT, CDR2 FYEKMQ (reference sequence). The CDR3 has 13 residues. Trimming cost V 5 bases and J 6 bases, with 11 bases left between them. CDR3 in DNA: TGTGCCAGCAGCCACGAAAGGGGCAATGAGCAGTTCTTC. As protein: CASSHERGNEQFF.

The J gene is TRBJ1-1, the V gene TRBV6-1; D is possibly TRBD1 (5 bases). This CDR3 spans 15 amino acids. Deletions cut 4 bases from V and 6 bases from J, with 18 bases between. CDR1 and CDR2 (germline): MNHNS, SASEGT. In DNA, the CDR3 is TGTGCCAGCAGTGGGGGCATAATAGGGAAGGCTGAAGCTTTCTTT. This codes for CASSGGIIGKAEAFF.

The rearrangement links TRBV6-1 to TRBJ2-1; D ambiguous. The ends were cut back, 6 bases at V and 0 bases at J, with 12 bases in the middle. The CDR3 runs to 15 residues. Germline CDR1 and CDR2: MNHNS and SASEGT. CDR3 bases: TGTGCCAGCAGGCTAGGACGGAGCTCCTACAATGAGCAGTTCTTC. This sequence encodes CASRLGRSSYNEQFF.

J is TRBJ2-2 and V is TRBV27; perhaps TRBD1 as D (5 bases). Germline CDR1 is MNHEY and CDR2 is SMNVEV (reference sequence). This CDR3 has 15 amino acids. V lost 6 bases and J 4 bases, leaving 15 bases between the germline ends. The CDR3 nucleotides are TGTGCCAGCAGGACCGACAGTTTACGCACCGGGGAGCTGTTTTTT. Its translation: CASRTDSLRTGELFF.

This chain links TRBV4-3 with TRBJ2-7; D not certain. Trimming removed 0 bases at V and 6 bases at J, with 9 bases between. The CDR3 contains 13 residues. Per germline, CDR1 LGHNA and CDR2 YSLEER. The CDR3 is CASSQEDVGEQYF. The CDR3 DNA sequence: TGCGCCAGCAGCCAAGAAGACGTTGGCGAGCAGTACTTC.

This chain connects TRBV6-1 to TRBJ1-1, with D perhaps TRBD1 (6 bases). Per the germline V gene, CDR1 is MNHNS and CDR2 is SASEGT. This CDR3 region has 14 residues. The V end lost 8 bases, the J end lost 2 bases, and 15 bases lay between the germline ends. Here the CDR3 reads CASSTGGRNTEAFF. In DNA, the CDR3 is TGTGCCAGCTCCACGGGGGGCCGAAACACTGAAGCTTTCTTT.

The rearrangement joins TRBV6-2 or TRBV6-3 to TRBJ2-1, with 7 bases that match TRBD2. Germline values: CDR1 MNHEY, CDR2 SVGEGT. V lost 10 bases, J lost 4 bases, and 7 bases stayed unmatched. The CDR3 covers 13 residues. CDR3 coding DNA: TGTGCCACCGCCCCTAGCGGATACAATGAGCAGTTCTTC. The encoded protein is CATAPSGYNEQFF.

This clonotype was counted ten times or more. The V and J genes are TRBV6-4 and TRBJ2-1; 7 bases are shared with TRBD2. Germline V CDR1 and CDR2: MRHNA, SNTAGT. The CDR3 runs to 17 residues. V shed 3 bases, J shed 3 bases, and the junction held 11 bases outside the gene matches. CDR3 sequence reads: CASSEEGGPGVYNEQFF. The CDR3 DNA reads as TGTGCCAGCAGTGAAGAGGGAGGGCCGGGGGTCTACAATGAGCAGTTCTTC.

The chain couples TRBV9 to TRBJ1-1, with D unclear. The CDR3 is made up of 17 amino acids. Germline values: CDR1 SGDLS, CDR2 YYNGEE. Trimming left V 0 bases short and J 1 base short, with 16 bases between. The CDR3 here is CASSVGASAGWNTEAFF. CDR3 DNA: TGTGCCAGCAGCGTAGGGGCGTCAGCGGGGTGGAACACTGAAGCTTTCTTT.

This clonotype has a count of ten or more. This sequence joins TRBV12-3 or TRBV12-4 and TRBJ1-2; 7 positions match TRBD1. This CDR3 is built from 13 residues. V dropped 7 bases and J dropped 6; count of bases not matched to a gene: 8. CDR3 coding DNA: TGTGCCAGCAACACAGGGGCTATACATGGCTACACCTTC. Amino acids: CASNTGAIHGYTF.

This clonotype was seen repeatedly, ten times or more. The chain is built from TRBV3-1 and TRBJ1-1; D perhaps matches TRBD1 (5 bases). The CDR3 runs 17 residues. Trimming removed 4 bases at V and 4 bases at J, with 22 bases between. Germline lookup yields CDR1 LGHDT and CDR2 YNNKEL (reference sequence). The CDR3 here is CASSPLGRAGGGTEAFF. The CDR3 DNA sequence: TGTGCCAGCAGCCCCTTAGGCCGCGCGGGGGGAGGCACTGAAGCTTTCTTT.

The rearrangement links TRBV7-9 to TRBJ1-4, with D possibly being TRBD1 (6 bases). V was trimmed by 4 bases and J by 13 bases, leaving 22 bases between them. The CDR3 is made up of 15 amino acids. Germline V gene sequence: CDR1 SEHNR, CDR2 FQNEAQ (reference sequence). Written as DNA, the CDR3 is TGTGCCAGCAGCTCACGGACAGTACAAGGGGGGGGACTGTTTTTT. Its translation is CASSSRTVQGGGLFF.

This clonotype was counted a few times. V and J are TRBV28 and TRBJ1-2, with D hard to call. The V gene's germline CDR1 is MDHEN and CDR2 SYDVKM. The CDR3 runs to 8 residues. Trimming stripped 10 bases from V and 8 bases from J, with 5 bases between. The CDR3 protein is CATEGYTF. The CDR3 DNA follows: TGTGCCACGGAGGGCTACACCTTC.

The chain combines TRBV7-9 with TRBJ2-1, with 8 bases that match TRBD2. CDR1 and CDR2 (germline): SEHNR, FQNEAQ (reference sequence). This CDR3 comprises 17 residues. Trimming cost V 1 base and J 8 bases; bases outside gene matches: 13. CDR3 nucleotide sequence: TGTGCCAGCAGCTTAGATGCTAGCGGGTTCCCTGGGGATGAGCAGTTCTTC. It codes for CASSLDASGFPGDEQFF.

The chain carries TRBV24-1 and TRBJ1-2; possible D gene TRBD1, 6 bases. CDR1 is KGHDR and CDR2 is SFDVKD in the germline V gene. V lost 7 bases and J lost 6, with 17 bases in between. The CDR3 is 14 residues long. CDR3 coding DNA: TGTGCCACCAGCGATACAGGGATTGCAGATGGCTACACCTTC. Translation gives CATSDTGIADGYTF.

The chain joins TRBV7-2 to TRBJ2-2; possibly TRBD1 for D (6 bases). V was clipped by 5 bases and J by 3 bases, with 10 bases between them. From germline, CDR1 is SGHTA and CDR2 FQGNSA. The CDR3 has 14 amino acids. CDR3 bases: TGTGCCAGCAGCCGCGACAGGTACACCGGGGAGCTGTTTTTT. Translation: CASSRDRYTGELFF.